The clone carrying this T cell receptor (beta chain) came up many times. The antigen is not known. The sample comes from a study of T cells in Graves' hyperthyroidism and ophthalmopathy. It was RNA transcripts that yielded the amplified TCR beta CDR3 regions. A first-round RT-PCR of the TCR CDR3 used the HTBI primer set. Via MiXCR, TCRdb re-called the multiplex PCR reads, giving one row per CDR3 protein. The sample records approximately 610,000 distinct CDR3 sequences, roughly 15% being singletons. Study findings and constraints: It was a median approximately 7.1 months before onset that the model predicted ophthalmopathy.

Sequences were obtained from blood. The source of this sequence is a woman between 40 and 50 years old with Graves' ophthalmopathy.

CDR3 DNA: TGCGCCAGCAGCTTGGCCCTAGCGGGAGTGGATGAGACCCAGTACTTC. As protein: CASSLALAGVDETQYF. The gene calls are TRBV5-1 and TRBJ2-5; 10 bases match TRBD2. The V segment lost 0 bases and the J segment 5 bases; nucleotides outside the gene matches: 7. CDR3 length: 16 residues. Germline values: CDR1 SGHRS, CDR2 YFSETQ.